These 21 T cell receptor beta chains were all obtained from the same sample, sequenced in a study of T-cell reconstitution after alpha-beta-depleted transplantation in children (TCRdb year 2016). The library was obtained by PCR. The data were produced on an Illumina HiSeq 2500. Molecular barcoding was employed in the preparation of TCR libraries, with unique molecular identifiers being used to normalize TCRbeta repertoire quantification. TCRdb passed the public sequencing reads through fastp at Q25 and MiXCR, retaining productive beta sequences. Each entry merges the rows of one CDR3 protein and shows their most common DNA and genes. For this sample there are 500,000 to 600,000 distinct CDR3 sequences; about 18% appear just once. Together, the top ten hold roughly 3.3% of the sample. Sequencing used PBMCs from the stem cell graft donor, obtained from the stem cell graft. Source of these receptors: a human donor who donated a stem cell graft to a child with acute lymphoblastic leukemia.

The chain is built from TRBV4-1 and TRBJ2-3; 9 bases are shared with TRBD2. Germline CDR1 MGHRA, CDR2 YSYEKL. Germline trimming cut 8 bases from V and 1 base from J; bases unmatched to any gene: 1. The CDR3 is 13 amino acids. The CDR3 DNA follows: TGCGCCAGCGTAGCGGGAGGCACAGATACGCAGTATTTT. Encoded protein: CASVAGGTDTQYF.

The chain links TRBV5-6 to TRBJ2-7, with a weak D call TRBD1 (6 bases). Trimming stripped 4 bases from V and 3 bases from J, with 11 bases between. Germline V gene data show CDR1 as SGHDT and CDR2 as YYEEEE. CDR3 size: 13 residues. The CDR3 here is CASSIPGDYEQYF. In DNA form, the CDR3 reads TGTGCCAGCAGCATCCCAGGGGACTACGAGCAGTACTTC.

This chain uses TRBV11-2 with TRBJ2-2, with 7 bases identical to TRBD2. The CDR3 spans 14 residues. CDR1 and CDR2 from the germline V gene are SGHAT and FQNNGV. Trimming took 5 bases from V and 5 from J; bases not matched to a gene: 5. This chain's CDR3 is CASSPYSGTGELFF. The CDR3 region has the DNA TGTGCCAGCAGCCCCTATAGCGGGACCGGGGAGCTGTTTTTT.

This clonotype showed up just a few times. This chain joins TRBV6-4 and TRBJ2-2; D remains ambiguous. The length of the CDR3 is 14 residues. Trimming cost V 0 bases and J 6 bases, with 8 bases left between them. The germline V gene has CDR1 MRHNA and CDR2 SNTAGT. The CDR3 here is CASSDSQVAGELFF. The CDR3 bases are TGTGCCAGCAGTGACTCTCAGGTAGCCGGGGAGCTGTTTTTT.

The V and J genes are TRBV6-6 and TRBJ2-3; D is ambiguous. Germline loops: CDR1 MNHNY, CDR2 SVGAGI (reference sequence). Trimming left V 7 bases short and J 3 bases short, with 8 bases between. The CDR3 loop spans 12 amino acids. Here the CDR3 reads CASTALTDTQYF. The CDR3 nucleotides are TGTGCCAGCACCGCTCTGACAGATACGCAGTATTTT.

This sequence joins TRBV29-1 and TRBJ1-4, with TRBD1 matching over 10 bases. This CDR3 comprises 16 residues. Germline values: CDR1 SQVTM, CDR2 ANQGSEA. Trimming took 1 base from V and 1 from J; bases not matched to a gene: 3. CDR3 protein: CSVEVRDRGTNEKLFF. Here the CDR3 DNA reads TGCAGCGTTGAAGTCCGGGACAGGGGAACTAATGAAAAACTGTTTTTT.

This clonotype was counted between two and nine times. The chain links TRBV12-3 or TRBV12-4 to TRBJ1-1, with D possibly TRBD1 on 5 matching bases. The length of the CDR3 is 12 residues. V lost 5 bases and J 8 bases, leaving 12 bases between the germline ends. Here the CDR3 reads CASSTDRPEAFF. The CDR3 DNA reads as TGTGCCAGCAGTACCGACAGACCAGAAGCTTTCTTT.

The rearrangement uses TRBV2 and TRBJ1-4; 9 positions agree with TRBD1. Germline V gene sequence: CDR1 SNHLY, CDR2 FYNNEI. This CDR3 contains 15 residues. Trimming cost V 3 bases and J 5 bases; bases outside gene matches: 4. In DNA, the CDR3 is TGTGCCAGCAGTGACCCACAGGGGGCGAATGAAAAACTGTTTTTT. It specifies CASSDPQGANEKLFF.

This sequence joins TRBV27 and TRBJ2-1; 7 nucleotides agree with TRBD2. The CDR3 consists of 15 residues. Trimming removed 3 bases from V and 6 bases from J; junction bases left unmatched: 8. CDR1 is MNHEY and CDR2 is SMNVEV in the germline V gene (reference sequence). The CDR3 bases are TGTGCCAGCAGTTTCGGCGGCTCGGGGGGCAATGAGCAGTTCTTC. It encodes CASSFGGSGGNEQFF.

The CDR3 loop is CASSSWDRAYEQYF. The CDR3 nucleotides read TGTGCCAGCAGCTCCTGGGACAGAGCCTACGAGCAGTACTTC. The chain couples TRBV11-2 to TRBJ2-7, with 7 bases identical to TRBD1. V lost 4 bases and J lost 2; bases outside the gene matches: 5. The germline gives CDR1 SGHAT, CDR2 FQNNGV. The CDR3 has 14 amino acids. The variable domain in full, completed from reference TRBV11-2 and TRBJ2-7, reads EAGVAQSPRYKIIEKRQSVAFWCNPISGHATLYWYQQILGQGPKLLIQFQNNGVVDDSQLPKDRFSAERLKGVDSTLKIQPAKLEDSAVYLCASSSWDRAYEQYFGPGTRLTVT.

The rearrangement links TRBV5-1 to TRBJ2-4; D is unclear. CDR3 length: 17 amino acids. Trimming removed 1 base at V and 0 bases at J, with 14 bases between. In germline, CDR1 is SGHRS, CDR2 YFSETQ. The CDR3 spells CASSLRVSTSAKNIQYF. The CDR3 DNA is TGCGCCAGCAGCTTGAGGGTCTCGACCTCAGCCAAAAACATTCAGTACTTC.

This rearrangement joins TRBV5-1 to TRBJ1-1; no clear D. This CDR3 comprises 9 residues. V lost 4 bases and J lost 12, with 7 bases in between. Germline V lookup: CDR1 SGHRS, CDR2 YFSETQ. The CDR3 coding sequence is TGCGCCAGCAGCCCGCCGACTTTCTTT. Protein: CASSPPTFF.

This clonotype was counted only a few times. The chain combines TRBV12-5 with TRBJ1-2; 9 bases are a match to TRBD1. Germline CDR1 and CDR2: LGHNT and FRNRAP. Trimming took 5 bases from V and 3 from J; bases not matched to a gene: 10. The CDR3 is 16 residues long. The CDR3 reads CASGTYRGRFDYGYTF. CDR3 nucleotide sequence: TGTGCTAGTGGTACTTACAGGGGGCGCTTTGACTATGGCTACACCTTC.

This rearrangement joins TRBV24-1 to TRBJ2-1; D is uncertain. V lost 1 base to trimming and J lost 7 bases, with 7 bases between them. Germline CDR1 and CDR2: KGHDR and SFDVKD. The CDR3 consists of 13 residues. The CDR3 region is CATSDLGENEQFF. In nucleotides, the CDR3 is TGTGCCACCAGTGATTTAGGAGAAAATGAGCAGTTCTTC.

The chain combines TRBV20-1 with TRBJ2-3; D is unclear. Per germline, CDR1 DFQATT and CDR2 SNEGSKA (reference sequence). The V end was cut by 8 bases, the J end by 10 bases, with 7 bases between. This CDR3 is 8 amino acids long. The chain's CDR3 is CSPRPQYF. The CDR3 coding sequence is TGCAGTCCCCGGCCGCAGTATTTT.

There are a few counts of this clonotype. The CDR3 loop reads CASSGTSGEQFF. The DNA for the CDR3 is TGTGCCAGCAGCGGAACTAGCGGTGAGCAGTTCTTC. V is TRBV9 and J is TRBJ2-1; 8 bases align to TRBD2. V shed 3 bases, J shed 9 bases, and the junction held 2 bases outside the gene matches. CDR1 and CDR2 from the germline V gene are SGDLS and YYNGEE. This CDR3 has 12 amino acids.

Only one count was recorded for this clonotype. CDR3 nucleotides: TGTGCCAGCAGTACGGACGGCCCGAACACTGAAGCTTTCTTT. It yields the protein CASSTDGPNTEAFF. The chain joins TRBV12-3 or TRBV12-4 to TRBJ1-1; D is unclear. V lost 5 bases and J 1 base, leaving 11 bases between the germline ends. The CDR3 runs 14 residues.

The genes are TRBV10-1 and TRBJ2-7; the D is unclear. This CDR3 is 12 amino acids long. Germline assignment: CDR1 WNHNN and CDR2 SYGVQD (reference sequence). Trimming removed 3 bases at V and 2 bases at J, with 5 bases between. The CDR3: CASSDEPYEQYF. For the CDR3, the DNA is TGCGCCAGCAGTGATGAGCCCTACGAGCAGTACTTC.

This CDR3 reads CASSLTGYEKLFF. The CDR3, as DNA: TGTGCCAGCAGTTTAACAGGGTACGAAAAACTGTTTTTT. The gene calls are TRBV28 and TRBJ1-4; a possible D gene is TRBD1 (6 bases). This CDR3 has 13 residues. Trimming took off 2 bases at V and 8 bases at J, with 9 bases between the two ends. Per germline, CDR1 MDHEN and CDR2 SYDVKM.

This clonotype was picked up many times. The V call is TRBV18, the J call TRBJ1-2; no clear D. Trimming removed 2 bases at V and 4 bases at J, with 14 bases between. The germline V gene encodes CDR1 KGHSH and CDR2 LQKENI. The CDR3 is made up of 15 amino acids. The CDR3 sequence is CASSPSGGESYGYTF. The CDR3 coding sequence is TGTGCCAGCTCACCATCGGGTGGGGAGAGCTATGGCTACACCTTC.

The rearrangement joins TRBV5-1 to TRBJ2-2; 8 bases agree with TRBD1. This CDR3 contains 16 residues. The V gene's germline CDR1 is SGHRS and CDR2 YFSETQ. J was trimmed by 1 base and V by 0 bases; bases with no gene match: 2. The chain's CDR3 is CASSLDGTGNTGELFF. In DNA, the CDR3 is TGCGCCAGCAGCTTGGATGGGACAGGGAACACCGGGGAGCTGTTTTTT.